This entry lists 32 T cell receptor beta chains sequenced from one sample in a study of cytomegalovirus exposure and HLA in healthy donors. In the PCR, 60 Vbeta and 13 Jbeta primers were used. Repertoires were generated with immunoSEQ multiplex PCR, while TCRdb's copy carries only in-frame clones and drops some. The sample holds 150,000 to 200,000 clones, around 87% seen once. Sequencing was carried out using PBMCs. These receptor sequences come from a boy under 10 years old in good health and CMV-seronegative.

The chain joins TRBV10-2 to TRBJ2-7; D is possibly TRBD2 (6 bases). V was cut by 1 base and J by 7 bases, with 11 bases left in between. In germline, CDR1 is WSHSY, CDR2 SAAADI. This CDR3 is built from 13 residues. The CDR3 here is CASSELTSEEQYF. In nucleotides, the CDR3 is TGCGCCAGCAGTGAGTTGACTAGTGAAGAGCAGTACTTC.

CDR3 coding DNA: TGTGCCAGAATCCAGGGCTACGAGCAGTACTTC. Amino acid sequence: CARIQGYEQYF. V gene TRBV21-1 combines with J gene TRBJ2-7; TRBD1, the table's D call, was not compared with the DNA. TRBV21-1 is assigned pseudogene status. The CDR3 loop spans 11 amino acids.

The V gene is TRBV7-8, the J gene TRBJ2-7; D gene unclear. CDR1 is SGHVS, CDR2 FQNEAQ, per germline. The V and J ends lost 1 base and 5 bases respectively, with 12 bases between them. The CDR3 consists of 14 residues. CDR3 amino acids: CASSLVGERDEQYF. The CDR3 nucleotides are TGTGCCAGCAGCTTAGTAGGTGAGCGTGACGAGCAGTACTTC. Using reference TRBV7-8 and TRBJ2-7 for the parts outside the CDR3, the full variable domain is GAGVSQSPRYKVAKRGQDVALRCDPISGHVSLFWYQQALGQGPEFLTYFQNEAQLDKSGLPSDRFFAERPEGSVSTLKIQRTQQEDSAVYLCASSLVGERDEQYFGPGTRLTVT.

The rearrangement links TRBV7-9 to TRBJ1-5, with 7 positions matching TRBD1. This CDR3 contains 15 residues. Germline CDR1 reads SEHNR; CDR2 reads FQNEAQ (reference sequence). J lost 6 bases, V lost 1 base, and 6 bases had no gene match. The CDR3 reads CASSLGTGTFQPQHF. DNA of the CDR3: TGTGCCAGCAGCTTAGGGACAGGAACTTTTCAGCCCCAGCATTTT.

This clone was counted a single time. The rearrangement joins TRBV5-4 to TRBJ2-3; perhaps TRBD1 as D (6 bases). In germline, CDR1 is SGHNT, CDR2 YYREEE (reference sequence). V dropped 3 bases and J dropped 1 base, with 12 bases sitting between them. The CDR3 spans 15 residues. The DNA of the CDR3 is TGTGCCAGCAGCTCTCGCAGGGGTGGCACAGATACGCAGTATTTT. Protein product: CASSSRRGGTDTQYF.

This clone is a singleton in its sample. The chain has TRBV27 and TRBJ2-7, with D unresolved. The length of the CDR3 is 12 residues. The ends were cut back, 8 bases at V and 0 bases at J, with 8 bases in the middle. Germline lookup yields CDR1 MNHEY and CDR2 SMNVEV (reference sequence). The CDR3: CASRSSSYEQYF. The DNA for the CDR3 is TGTGCCAGCCGGTCAAGCTCCTACGAGCAGTACTTC.

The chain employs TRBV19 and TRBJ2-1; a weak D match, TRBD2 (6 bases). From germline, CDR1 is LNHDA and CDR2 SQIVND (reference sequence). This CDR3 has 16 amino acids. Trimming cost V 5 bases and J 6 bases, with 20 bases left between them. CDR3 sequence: CASSLYRRGVGNEQFF. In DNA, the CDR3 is TGTGCCAGTAGTCTCTATCGGAGGGGCGTAGGCAATGAGCAGTTCTTC. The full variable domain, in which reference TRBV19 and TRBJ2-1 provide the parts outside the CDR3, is DGGITQSPKYLFRKEGQNVTLSCEQNLNHDAMYWYRQDPGQGLRLIYYSQIVNDFQKGDIAEGYSVSREKKESFPLTVTSAQKNPTAFYLCASSLYRRGVGNEQFFGPGTRLTVL.

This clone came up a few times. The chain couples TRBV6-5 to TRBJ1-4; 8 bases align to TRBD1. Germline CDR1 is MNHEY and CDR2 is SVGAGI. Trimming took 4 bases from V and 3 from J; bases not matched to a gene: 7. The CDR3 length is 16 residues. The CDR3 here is CASSSLRGLANEKLFF. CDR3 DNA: TGTGCCAGCAGTTCCCTCAGGGGGCTTGCTAATGAAAAACTGTTTTTT.

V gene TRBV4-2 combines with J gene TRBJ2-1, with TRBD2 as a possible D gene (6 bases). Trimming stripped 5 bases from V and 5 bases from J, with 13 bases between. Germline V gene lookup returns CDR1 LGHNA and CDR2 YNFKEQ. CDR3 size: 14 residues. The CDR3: CASSTRDWDNEQFF. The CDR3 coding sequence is TGTGCCAGCAGCACCCGGGACTGGGACAATGAGCAGTTCTTC.

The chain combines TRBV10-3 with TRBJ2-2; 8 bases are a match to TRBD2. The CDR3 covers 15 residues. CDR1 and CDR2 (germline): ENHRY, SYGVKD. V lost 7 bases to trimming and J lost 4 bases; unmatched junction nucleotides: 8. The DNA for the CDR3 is TGTGCCATCACTACTGGACTAGCTGGCACCGGGGAGCTGTTTTTT. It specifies CAITTGLAGTGELFF.

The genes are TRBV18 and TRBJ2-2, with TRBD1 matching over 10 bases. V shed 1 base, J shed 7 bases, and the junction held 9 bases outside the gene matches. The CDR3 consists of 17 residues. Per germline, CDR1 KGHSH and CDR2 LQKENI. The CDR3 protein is CASSPQFETGGRGELFF. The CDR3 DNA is TGTGCCAGCTCACCACAATTTGAGACAGGGGGCCGCGGGGAGCTGTTTTTT.

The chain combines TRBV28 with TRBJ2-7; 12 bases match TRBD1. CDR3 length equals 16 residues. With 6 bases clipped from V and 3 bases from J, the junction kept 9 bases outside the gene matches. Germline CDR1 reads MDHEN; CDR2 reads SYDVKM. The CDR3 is CASRGAGQGAIYEQYF. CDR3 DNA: TGTGCCAGCAGGGGCGCGGGACAGGGGGCCATCTACGAGCAGTACTTC.

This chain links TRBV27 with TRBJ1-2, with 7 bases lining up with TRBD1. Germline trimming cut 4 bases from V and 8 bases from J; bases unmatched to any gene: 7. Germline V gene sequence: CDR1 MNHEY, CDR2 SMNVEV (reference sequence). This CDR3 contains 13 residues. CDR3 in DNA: TGTGCCAGCAGTTCATACAGGGGAGAGGGCTACACCTTC. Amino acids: CASSSYRGEGYTF.

The CDR3: CASSYSGAGGGETQYF. The CDR3 region has the DNA TGTGCCAGCAGTTATAGTGGAGCGGGAGGAGGGGAGACCCAGTACTTC. This chain joins TRBV6-5 and TRBJ2-5; 9 positions agree with TRBD2. J lost 5 bases, V lost 3 bases, and 10 bases had no gene match. This CDR3 is 16 amino acids long. Germline CDR1 reads MNHEY; CDR2 reads SVGAGI.

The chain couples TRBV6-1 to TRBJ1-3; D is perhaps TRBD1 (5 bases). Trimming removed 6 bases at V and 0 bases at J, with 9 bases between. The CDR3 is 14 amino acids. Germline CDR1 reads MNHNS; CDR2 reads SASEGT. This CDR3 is CASSSQGSGNTIYF. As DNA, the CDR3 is TGTGCCAGCAGCTCCCAGGGCTCTGGAAACACCATATATTTT.

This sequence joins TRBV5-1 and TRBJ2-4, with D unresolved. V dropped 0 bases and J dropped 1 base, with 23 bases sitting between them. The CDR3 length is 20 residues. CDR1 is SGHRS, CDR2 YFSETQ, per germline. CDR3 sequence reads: CASSLDNGRMGSVAKNIQYF. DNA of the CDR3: TGCGCCAGCAGCTTGGATAATGGCAGGATGGGCTCTGTGGCCAAAAACATTCAGTACTTC.

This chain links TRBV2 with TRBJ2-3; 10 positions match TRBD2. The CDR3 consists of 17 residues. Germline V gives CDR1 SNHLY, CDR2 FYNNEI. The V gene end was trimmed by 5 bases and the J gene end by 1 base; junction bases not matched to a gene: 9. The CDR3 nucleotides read TGTGCCAGCAGTAGAAACCTAGCGGGGGCCCGCACAGATACGCAGTATTTT. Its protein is CASSRNLAGARTDTQYF.

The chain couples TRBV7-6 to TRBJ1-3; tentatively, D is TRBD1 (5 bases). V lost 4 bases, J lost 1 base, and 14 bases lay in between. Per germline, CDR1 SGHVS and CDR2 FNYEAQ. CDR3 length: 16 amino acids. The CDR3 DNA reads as TGTGCCAGCAGCTCCAGGGAACTTAAGTCTGGAAACACCATATATTTT. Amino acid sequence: CASSSRELKSGNTIYF.

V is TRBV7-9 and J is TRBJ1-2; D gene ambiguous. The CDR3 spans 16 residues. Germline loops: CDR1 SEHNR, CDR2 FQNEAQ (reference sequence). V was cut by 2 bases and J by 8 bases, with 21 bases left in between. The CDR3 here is CASSLILEVQDSGYTF. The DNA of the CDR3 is TGTGCCAGCAGCTTAATCTTGGAGGTTCAGGATAGCGGCTACACCTTC.

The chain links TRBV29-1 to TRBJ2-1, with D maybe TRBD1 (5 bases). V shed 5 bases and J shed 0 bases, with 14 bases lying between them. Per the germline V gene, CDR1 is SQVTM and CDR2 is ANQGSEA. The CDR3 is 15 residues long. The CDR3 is CSVNGRTSSYNEQFF. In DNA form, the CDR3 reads TGCAGCGTTAATGGACGGACAAGCTCCTACAATGAGCAGTTCTTC.

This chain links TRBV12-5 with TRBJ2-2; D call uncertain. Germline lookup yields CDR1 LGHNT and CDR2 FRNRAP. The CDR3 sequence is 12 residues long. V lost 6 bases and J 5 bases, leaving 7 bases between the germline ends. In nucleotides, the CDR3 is TGTGCTAGTGGGGAGCATACCGGGGAGCTGTTTTTT. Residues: CASGEHTGELFF.

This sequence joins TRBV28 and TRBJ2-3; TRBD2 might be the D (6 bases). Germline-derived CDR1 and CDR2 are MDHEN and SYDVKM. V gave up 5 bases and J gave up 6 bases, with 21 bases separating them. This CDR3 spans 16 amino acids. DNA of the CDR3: TGTGCCAGCAGTAGGGTGGGGGGAGTGGTAAGGGATACGCAGTATTTT. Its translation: CASSRVGGVVRDTQYF.

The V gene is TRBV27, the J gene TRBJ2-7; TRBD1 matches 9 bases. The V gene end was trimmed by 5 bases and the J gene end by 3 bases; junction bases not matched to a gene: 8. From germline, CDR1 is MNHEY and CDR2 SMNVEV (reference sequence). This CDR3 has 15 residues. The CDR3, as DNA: TGTGCCAGCAGTCCCACAGGGGGCGTCAGCTACGAGCAGTACTTC. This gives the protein CASSPTGGVSYEQYF.

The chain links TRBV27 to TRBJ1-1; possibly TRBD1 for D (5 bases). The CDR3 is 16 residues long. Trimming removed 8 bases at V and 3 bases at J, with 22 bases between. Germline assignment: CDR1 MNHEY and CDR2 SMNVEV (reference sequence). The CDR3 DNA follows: TGTGCCAGCGGCCGGAACTTCTGGGCCAGGGACACTGAAGCTTTCTTT. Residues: CASGRNFWARDTEAFF.

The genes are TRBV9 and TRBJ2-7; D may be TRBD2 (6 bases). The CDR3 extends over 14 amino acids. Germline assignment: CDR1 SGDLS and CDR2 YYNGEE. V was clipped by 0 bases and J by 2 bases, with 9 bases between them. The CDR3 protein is CASSVGVAAYEQYF. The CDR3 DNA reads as TGTGCCAGCAGCGTAGGGGTAGCGGCCTACGAGCAGTACTTC. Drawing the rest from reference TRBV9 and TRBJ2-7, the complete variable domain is DSGVTQTPKHLITATGQRVTLRCSPRSGDLSVYWYQQSLDQGLQFLIQYYNGEERAKGNILERFSAQQFPDLHSELNLSSLELGDSALYFCASSVGVAAYEQYFGPGTRLTVT.

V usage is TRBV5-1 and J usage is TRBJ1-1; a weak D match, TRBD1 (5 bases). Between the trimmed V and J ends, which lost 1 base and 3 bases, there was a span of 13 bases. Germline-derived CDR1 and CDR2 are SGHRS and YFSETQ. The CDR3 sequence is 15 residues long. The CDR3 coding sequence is TGCGCCAGCAGCTTGTGGGGGGTTCAAGACACTGAAGCTTTCTTT. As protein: CASSLWGVQDTEAFF.

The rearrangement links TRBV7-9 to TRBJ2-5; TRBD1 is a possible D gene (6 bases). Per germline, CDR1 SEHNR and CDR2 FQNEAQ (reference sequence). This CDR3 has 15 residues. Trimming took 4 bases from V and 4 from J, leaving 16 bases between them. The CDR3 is CASSSRQQGGETQYF. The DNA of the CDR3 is TGTGCCAGCAGCTCCAGACAACAGGGCGGAGAGACCCAGTACTTC. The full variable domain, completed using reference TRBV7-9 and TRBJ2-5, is DTGVSQNPRHKITKRGQNVTFRCDPISEHNRLYWYRQTLGQGPEFLTYFQNEAQLEKSRLLSDRFSAERPKGSFSTLEIQRTEQGDSAMYLCASSSRQQGGETQYFGPGTRLLVL.

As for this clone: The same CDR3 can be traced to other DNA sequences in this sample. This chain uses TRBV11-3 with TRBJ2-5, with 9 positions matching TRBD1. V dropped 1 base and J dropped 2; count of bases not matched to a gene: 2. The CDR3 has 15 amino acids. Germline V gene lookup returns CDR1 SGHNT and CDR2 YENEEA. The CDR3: CASSLGGTGQETQYF. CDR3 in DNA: TGTGCCAGCAGCTTAGGTGGGACAGGGCAAGAGACCCAGTACTTC. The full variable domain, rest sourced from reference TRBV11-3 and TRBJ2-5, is EAGVVQSPRYKIIEKKQPVAFWCNPISGHNTLYWYLQNLGQGPELLIRYENEEAVDDSQLPKDRFSAERLKGVDSTLKIQPAELGDSAVYLCASSLGGTGQETQYFGPGTRLLVL.

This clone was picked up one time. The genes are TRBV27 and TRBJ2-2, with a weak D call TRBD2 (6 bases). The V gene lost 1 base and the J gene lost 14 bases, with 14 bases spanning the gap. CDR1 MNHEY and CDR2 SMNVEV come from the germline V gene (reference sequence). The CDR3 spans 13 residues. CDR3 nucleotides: TGTGCCAGCAGTTTATTTCCGGGAGCTAAACTGTTTTTT. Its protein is CASSLFPGAKLFF.

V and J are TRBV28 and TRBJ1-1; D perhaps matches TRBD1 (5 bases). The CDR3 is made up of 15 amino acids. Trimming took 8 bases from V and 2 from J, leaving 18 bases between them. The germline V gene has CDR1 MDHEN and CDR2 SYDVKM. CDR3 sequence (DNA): TGTGCCAGCTCCGAATGGGGGGTACGAAACACTGAAGCTTTCTTT. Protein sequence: CASSEWGVRNTEAFF.

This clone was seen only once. CDR3 DNA: TGTGCCACCAGCAGAGATGAGTCGCGGGAGGAGGAAGATACGCAGTATTTT. It is translated as CATSRDESREEEDTQYF. V and J are TRBV15 and TRBJ2-3; 8 bases align to TRBD2. This CDR3 contains 17 residues. Looked up from germline, CDR1 is LNHNV and CDR2 is YYDKDF (reference sequence). V gave up 0 bases and J gave up 5 bases; unmatched junction bases: 10.

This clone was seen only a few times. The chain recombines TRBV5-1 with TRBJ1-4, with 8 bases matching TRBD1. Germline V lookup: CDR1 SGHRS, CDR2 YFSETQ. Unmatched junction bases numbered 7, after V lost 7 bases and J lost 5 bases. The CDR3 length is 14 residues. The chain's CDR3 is CASRPTGENEKLFF. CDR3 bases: TGCGCCAGCCGACCGACAGGGGAGAATGAAAAACTGTTTTTT.